The rows below give T cell receptor beta chains drawn from one sample of a study of blood T cell repertoires in COVID-19. TCRdb keeps only in-frame clones here, not all; method: immunoSEQ multiplex PCR. The sample contains roughly 220,000 clones, around 86% of which appear only once. Sequencing was done on a sample of PBMCs or T cells enriched from blood (not recorded which). Receptors were obtained from a woman aged 35 to 49 with acute COVID-19. CDR3s include the opening cysteine and the closing phenylalanine or tryptophan. A D gene is named only where the DNA matches it firmly. Clone size appears in some rows only: once, few, many, or a class for an expanded clone.

d_gene: .
v_gene: TRBV6-6
abundance: once
j_gene: TRBJ1-3
CDR3aa: CASREGPSGNTIYF
CDR3nt: TGTGCCAGCAGAGAGGGCCCCTCTGGAAACACCATATATTTT

d_gene: TRBD1
v_gene: TRBV7-6
abundance: .
j_gene: TRBJ2-5
CDR3aa: CASSLLAEGAQETQYF
CDR3nt: TGTGCCAGCAGCCTGTTAGCCGAGGGGGCCCAAGAGACCCAGTACTTC

d_gene: .
v_gene: TRBV7-2
abundance: .
j_gene: TRBJ2-4
CDR3aa: CASSLGPSSNIQYF
CDR3nt: TGTGCCAGCAGCTTAGGCCCGAGTAGCAACATTCAGTACTTC

d_gene: TRBD2
v_gene: TRBV28
abundance: .
j_gene: TRBJ2-7
CDR3aa: CASIAGGRSYEQYF
CDR3nt: TGTGCCAGCATCGCGGGAGGGCGCTCCTACGAGCAGTACTTC

d_gene: .
v_gene: TRBV18
abundance: .
j_gene: TRBJ2-7
CDR3aa: CASSPGVTGEQYF
CDR3nt: TGTGCCAGCTCTCCGGGGGTGACCGGCGAGCAGTACTTC

d_gene: .
v_gene: TRBV11-3
abundance: once
j_gene: TRBJ2-1
CDR3aa: CASSLQDWANEQFF
CDR3nt: TGTGCCAGCAGCTTACAGGATTGGGCTAATGAGCAGTTCTTC

d_gene: .
v_gene: TRBV21-1
abundance: .
j_gene: TRBJ2-7
CDR3aa: CASSKDPLAGSYEQYF
CDR3nt: TGTGCCAGCAGCAAAGACCCTTTGGCAGGTTCCTACGAGCAGTACTTC

d_gene: TRBD1
v_gene: TRBV2
abundance: once
j_gene: TRBJ1-2
CDR3aa: CASRNRGGGYTF
CDR3nt: TGTGCCAGCAGGAACAGGGGCGGTGGCTACACCTTC

d_gene: .
v_gene: TRBV3-1/TRBV3-2
abundance: .
j_gene: TRBJ2-2
CDR3aa: CASSQERLATKANTGELFF
CDR3nt: TGTGCCAGCAGCCAAGAACGTCTAGCGACAAAAGCGAACACCGGGGAGCTGTTTTTT

d_gene: TRBD2
v_gene: TRBV7-2
abundance: many
j_gene: TRBJ2-7
CDR3aa: CASRLAGGSYEQYF
CDR3nt: TGTGCCAGCAGACTAGCGGGAGGGTCCTACGAGCAGTACTTC

d_gene: .
v_gene: TRBV27
abundance: .
j_gene: TRBJ2-7
CDR3aa: CASSLSFRGGEQYF
CDR3nt: TGTGCCAGCAGTTTAAGTTTCCGGGGAGGCGAGCAGTACTTC

d_gene: .
v_gene: TRBV30
abundance: .
j_gene: TRBJ2-2
CDR3aa: CAWSQSRELFF
CDR3nt: TGTGCCTGGAGTCAATCCCGGGAGCTGTTTTTT

d_gene: .
v_gene: TRBV30
abundance: .
j_gene: TRBJ1-3
CDR3aa: CAWSTGTYTIYF
CDR3nt: TGTGCCTGGTCTACAGGGACGTACACCATATATTTT

d_gene: .
v_gene: TRBV12-3/TRBV12-4
abundance: .
j_gene: TRBJ2-7
CDR3aa: CASGGTPFYEQYF
CDR3nt: TGTGCCAGCGGCGGGACTCCGTTCTACGAGCAGTACTTC

d_gene: TRBD2
v_gene: TRBV28
abundance: .
j_gene: TRBJ2-7
CDR3aa: CASSPRTSGRYEQYF
CDR3nt: TGTGCCAGCAGTCCAAGGACTAGCGGGAGGTACGAGCAGTACTTC

d_gene: TRBD1
v_gene: TRBV5-6
abundance: .
j_gene: TRBJ2-5
CDR3aa: CASSPGTAQETQYF
CDR3nt: TGTGCCAGCAGTCCCGGGACAGCCCAAGAGACCCAGTACTTC

d_gene: .
v_gene: TRBV3-1/TRBV3-2
abundance: .
j_gene: TRBJ2-5
CDR3aa: CASSQELRDGETQYF
CDR3nt: TGTGCCAGCAGCCAAGAGCTTCGGGATGGGGAGACCCAGTACTTC

d_gene: .
v_gene: TRBV18
abundance: .
j_gene: TRBJ1-5
CDR3aa: CASSSDTSSNQPQHF
CDR3nt: TGTGCCAGCTCATCGGACACCTCGAGCAATCAGCCCCAGCATTTT

d_gene: TRBD2
v_gene: TRBV7-3
abundance: once
j_gene: TRBJ2-1
CDR3aa: CASSTPGLADSYNEQFF
CDR3nt: TGTGCCAGCAGCACACCGGGACTAGCGGACTCCTACAATGAGCAGTTCTTC

d_gene: .
v_gene: TRBV6-5
abundance: .
j_gene: TRBJ2-7
CDR3aa: CASRDPGGSYEQYF
CDR3nt: TGTGCCAGCAGGGACCCGGGGGGCAGTTACGAGCAGTACTTC

d_gene: TRBD1
v_gene: TRBV4-1
abundance: few
j_gene: TRBJ1-2
CDR3aa: CASSQTLQGASGYTF
CDR3nt: TGCGCCAGCAGCCAAACCCTACAGGGGGCTTCAGGCTACACCTTC

d_gene: .
v_gene: TRBV27
abundance: .
j_gene: TRBJ1-2
CDR3aa: CASSLSGPTVYGYTF
CDR3nt: TGTGCCAGCAGTTTATCGGGTCCGACTGTCTATGGCTACACCTTC

d_gene: TRBD2
v_gene: TRBV2
abundance: .
j_gene: TRBJ2-1
CDR3aa: CASSEPSGMGNEQFF
CDR3nt: TGTGCCAGCAGTGAACCTAGCGGGATGGGGAATGAGCAGTTCTTC

d_gene: TRBD1
v_gene: TRBV6-5
abundance: .
j_gene: TRBJ1-5
CDR3aa: CASWGQGAGKPQHF
CDR3nt: TGTGCCAGCTGGGGGCAGGGGGCGGGAAAGCCCCAGCATTTT

d_gene: .
v_gene: TRBV28
abundance: .
j_gene: TRBJ1-2
CDR3aa: CASSLVSGVYGYTF
CDR3nt: TGTGCCAGCAGTTTAGTGTCAGGGGTCTATGGCTACACCTTC

d_gene: .
v_gene: TRBV7-9
abundance: .
j_gene: TRBJ1-1
CDR3aa: CASRDFGDTEAFF
CDR3nt: TGTGCCAGCCGGGACTTTGGGGACACTGAAGCTTTCTTT

d_gene: .
v_gene: TRBV5-1
abundance: .
j_gene: TRBJ2-7
CDR3aa: CASGQGSYEQYF
CDR3nt: TGCGCCAGCGGCCAGGGCTCCTACGAGCAGTACTTC

d_gene: .
v_gene: TRBV30
abundance: .
j_gene: TRBJ1-5
CDR3aa: CAWGSMNNQPQHF
CDR3nt: TGTGCCTGGGGTAGTATGAACAATCAGCCCCAGCATTTT

d_gene: .
v_gene: TRBV28
abundance: .
j_gene: TRBJ1-2
CDR3aa: CASSRTGPNYGYTF
CDR3nt: TGTGCCAGCAGTAGAACAGGGCCTAACTATGGCTACACCTTC

d_gene: .
v_gene: TRBV7-9
abundance: .
j_gene: TRBJ1-6
CDR3aa: CASSIDGSSYNSPLHF
CDR3nt: TGTGCCAGCAGCATAGACGGTAGCTCCTATAATTCACCCCTCCACTTT

d_gene: TRBD2
v_gene: TRBV28
abundance: .
j_gene: TRBJ2-3
CDR3aa: CASSFGRLADTDTQYF
CDR3nt: TGTGCCAGCAGTTTTGGCCGACTAGCGGACACAGATACGCAGTATTTT

d_gene: TRBD1
v_gene: TRBV6-5
abundance: .
j_gene: TRBJ2-5
CDR3aa: CASGGTGGLETQYF
CDR3nt: TGTGCCAGCGGGGGGACAGGGGGCTTGGAGACCCAGTACTTC

d_gene: .
v_gene: TRBV30
abundance: .
j_gene: TRBJ1-1
CDR3aa: CASHLTEAFF
CDR3nt: TGTGCCTCCCATTTGACTGAAGCTTTCTTT

d_gene: TRBD2
v_gene: TRBV7-3
abundance: .
j_gene: TRBJ2-1
CDR3aa: CASSPGSSGRYEQFF
CDR3nt: TGTGCCAGCAGCCCCGGGAGTAGCGGGAGATATGAGCAGTTCTTC

d_gene: TRBD1
v_gene: TRBV15
abundance: .
j_gene: TRBJ2-7
CDR3aa: CATSRDRWDSGGYEQYF
CDR3nt: TGTGCCACCAGCAGAGACCGATGGGACAGTGGAGGATACGAGCAGTACTTC

d_gene: TRBD1
v_gene: TRBV18
abundance: .
j_gene: TRBJ1-5
CDR3aa: CASSPTPGQGLRNQPQHF
CDR3nt: TGTGCCAGCTCACCTACACCGGGACAGGGTTTAAGGAATCAGCCCCAGCATTTT

d_gene: .
v_gene: TRBV7-2
abundance: .
j_gene: TRBJ1-5
CDR3aa: CASSLGTAGPQHF
CDR3nt: TGTGCCAGCAGCTTAGGTACGGCGGGGCCCCAGCATTTT

d_gene: .
v_gene: TRBV3-1/TRBV3-2
abundance: few
j_gene: TRBJ2-7
CDR3aa: CASSQQQQGIRYEQYF
CDR3nt: TGTGCCAGCAGCCAACAACAACAGGGAATCCGCTACGAGCAGTACTTC

d_gene: TRBD2
v_gene: TRBV28
abundance: once
j_gene: TRBJ2-1
CDR3aa: CASRGGASGRNEQFF
CDR3nt: TGTGCCAGCAGAGGAGGGGCTAGCGGGAGAAATGAGCAGTTCTTC

d_gene: .
v_gene: TRBV13
abundance: .
j_gene: TRBJ2-4
CDR3aa: CASSLRGGQNIQYF
CDR3nt: TGTGCCAGCAGCCTCCGAGGAGGGCAAAACATTCAGTACTTC

d_gene: TRBD2
v_gene: TRBV6-1
abundance: .
j_gene: TRBJ2-5
CDR3aa: CASSETLAGGPRETQYF
CDR3nt: TGTGCCAGCAGTGAGACACTAGCGGGAGGGCCACGGGAGACCCAGTACTTC

d_gene: .
v_gene: TRBV19
abundance: .
j_gene: TRBJ2-7
CDR3aa: CASSIGVYRYEQYF
CDR3nt: TGTGCCAGTAGTATCGGGGTATATCGCTACGAGCAGTACTTC

d_gene: TRBD1
v_gene: TRBV10-3
abundance: .
j_gene: TRBJ1-1
CDR3aa: CAISESRQGKRTEAFF
CDR3nt: TGTGCCATCAGTGAGTCCCGACAGGGAAAGAGGACTGAAGCTTTCTTT

d_gene: TRBD2
v_gene: TRBV27
abundance: .
j_gene: TRBJ2-4
CDR3aa: CASTEWSAGGKNIQYF
CDR3nt: TGTGCCAGCACAGAGTGGTCAGCGGGAGGCAAAAACATTCAGTACTTC

d_gene: .
v_gene: TRBV6-7
abundance: .
j_gene: TRBJ2-5
CDR3aa: CASNGGPAAQETQYF
CDR3nt: TGTGCCAGCAACGGTGGTCCAGCGGCCCAAGAGACCCAGTACTTC

d_gene: .
v_gene: TRBV5-8
abundance: .
j_gene: TRBJ2-5
CDR3aa: CASSLLAQGTQYF
CDR3nt: TGTGCCAGCAGCTTGTTGGCCCAGGGGACCCAGTACTTC

d_gene: TRBD1
v_gene: TRBV20-1
abundance: once
j_gene: TRBJ2-7
CDR3aa: CSARDSYEQYF
CDR3nt: TGCAGTGCGAGGGACAGCTACGAGCAGTACTTC

d_gene: TRBD1
v_gene: TRBV4-3
abundance: .
j_gene: TRBJ2-2
CDR3aa: CASSQQGAGELFF
CDR3nt: TGCGCCAGCAGCCAACAGGGGGCCGGGGAGCTGTTTTTT

d_gene: .
v_gene: TRBV7-3
abundance: .
j_gene: TRBJ2-5
CDR3aa: CASSPNRDAETQYF
CDR3nt: TGTGCCAGCAGCCCTAACAGGGATGCGGAGACCCAGTACTTC

d_gene: .
v_gene: TRBV21-1
abundance: .
j_gene: TRBJ1-3
CDR3aa: CASTLDDIPGQRISGNTIYF
CDR3nt: TGTGCCAGCACCCTAGATGATATACCGGGACAGAGAATCTCTGGAAACACCATATATTTT

d_gene: .
v_gene: TRBV7-8
abundance: once
j_gene: TRBJ2-7
CDR3aa: CASSLWAITNEQYF
CDR3nt: TGTGCCAGCAGCTTATGGGCCATTACGAACGAGCAGTACTTC

d_gene: .
v_gene: TRBV4-1
abundance: few
j_gene: TRBJ2-6
CDR3aa: CASSQGGLTSGANVLTF
CDR3nt: TGCGCCAGCAGCCAAGGTGGGCTAACCTCTGGGGCCAACGTCCTGACTTTC

d_gene: .
v_gene: TRBV7-6
abundance: .
j_gene: TRBJ1-5
CDR3aa: CASSPGGRVSQPQHF
CDR3nt: TGTGCCAGCAGCCCCGGAGGGCGGGTCAGTCAGCCCCAGCATTTT

d_gene: .
v_gene: TRBV27
abundance: .
j_gene: TRBJ2-7
CDR3aa: CASSSSDGIYEQYF
CDR3nt: TGTGCCAGCAGTTCAAGCGACGGGATCTACGAGCAGTACTTC